Following are 12 T cell receptor beta chains from one sample sequenced in a study of blood T cells in healthy people across ages (dated by TCRdb to the mid-2010s). Library preparation was by 5' RACE. Instrument used: Illumina HiSeq 2500. A second PCR of 7 to 11 cycles was performed with a sample-barcoded 5' primer and a J-beta primer mix. TCRdb reanalyzed the raw reads on its own, using fastp at Q25 for trimming and MiXCR for clone calling, and kept in-frame beta chains. Merged by CDR3 protein, the rows form single entries marked with the most common genes and DNA. The sample yields about 570,000 distinct CDR3 sequences; 27% were counted once. The ten most abundant clones make up under 20% of the sample. What was sequenced was blood. All receptors come from a woman between 65 and 79 years old in good health.

The chain has TRBV9 and TRBJ1-1, with 11 bases that match TRBD1. V lost 3 bases and J lost 0; bases outside the gene matches: 4. This CDR3 is 16 amino acids long. CDR1 and CDR2 from the germline V gene are SGDLS and YYNGEE. The CDR3 nucleotides read TGTGCCAGCAGCGGCGGGGACAGGGGGATGAACACTGAAGCTTTCTTT. As protein: CASSGGDRGMNTEAFF. The entire variable domain, with the rest obtained from reference TRBV9 and TRBJ1-1, is as follows: DSGVTQTPKHLITATGQRVTLRCSPRSGDLSVYWYQQSLDQGLQFLIQYYNGEERAKGNILERFSAQQFPDLHSELNLSSLELGDSALYFCASSGGDRGMNTEAFFGQGTRLTVV.

This clonotype was recorded a few times. This chain connects TRBV5-1 to TRBJ1-2, with D perhaps TRBD1 (5 bases). Germline CDR1 and CDR2: SGHRS and YFSETQ. This CDR3 spans 14 amino acids. Trimming pared 4 bases from V and 6 bases from J, leaving 16 bases between. The CDR3 here is CASSLGGFGDGYTF. As DNA, the CDR3 is TGCGCCAGCAGCCTGGGGGGATTCGGGGATGGCTACACCTTC.

This clonotype was observed a handful of times. A read error may account for a junction end that differs from germline. The chain links TRBV5-6 to TRBJ2-3; 8 bases agree with TRBD1. The germline CDR1 and CDR2 sequences are SGHDT and YYEEEE. This CDR3 region has 19 residues. The CDR3 is CASSSDPRGQGVDTDTQYF. CDR3 coding DNA: TGCGCCAGCAGCTCGGACCCCAGAGGACAGGGTGTAGACACAGATACGCAGTATTTT.

This clonotype was recorded only once. The chain couples TRBV15 to TRBJ2-3, with D perhaps TRBD2 (7 bases). The germline CDR1 and CDR2 sequences are LNHNV and YYDKDF (reference sequence). CDR3 length: 16 amino acids. V lost 3 bases and J 2 bases, leaving 15 bases between the germline ends. In DNA, the CDR3 is TGTGCCACCAGCAGGGGGGCCGGGACTAACACAGATACGCAGTATTTT. Amino acid sequence: CATSRGAGTNTDTQYF.

The chain couples TRBV5-5 to TRBJ2-7; a weak D match, TRBD1 (6 bases). The CDR3 extends over 15 amino acids. Germline V gene data show CDR1 as SGHKS and CDR2 as YYEKEE (reference sequence). V lost 0 bases and J lost 0, with 10 bases in between. The CDR3 loop is CASSLVGQISYEQYF. DNA of the CDR3: TGTGCCAGCAGCTTGGTAGGACAGATCTCCTACGAGCAGTACTTC.

Comment on this clonotype: A single base separates this from a much larger clone, so it may be a read error. The chain employs TRBV5-1 and TRBJ2-5; no clear D gene. CDR3 length: 13 residues. Germline assignment: CDR1 SGHRS and CDR2 YFSETQ. The CDR3 DNA is TGCGCCAGCAGCTTTGGGTCCCAAGAGACCCGGTACTTC. This encodes CASSFGSQETRYF.

This clonotype was seen a few times. This chain links TRBV7-2 with TRBJ1-1; a weak D match, TRBD1 (5 bases). Trimming removed 11 bases at V and 4 bases at J, with 20 bases between. This CDR3 spans 14 amino acids. CDR1 and CDR2 from the germline V gene are SGHTA and FQGNSA. CDR3 residues: CAGNSGPYGTEAFF. In nucleotides, the CDR3 is TGTGCCGGGAACTCGGGACCATATGGCACTGAAGCTTTCTTT.

The gene calls are TRBV10-2 and TRBJ1-1, with D uncertain. This CDR3 has 16 amino acids. Trimming removed 0 bases from V and 5 bases from J, with 16 bases in between. CDR1 WSHSY and CDR2 SAAADI come from the germline V gene. DNA for the CDR3: TGCGCCAGCAGTGAGTCAGGCAGGATGGTGGTAACTGAAGCTTTCTTT. Protein sequence: CASSESGRMVVTEAFF.

The genes are TRBV3-1 and TRBJ2-5, with a weak D call TRBD2 (5 bases). Trimming left V 0 bases short and J 5 bases short, with 7 bases between. The CDR3 length is 13 residues. Germline V gives CDR1 LGHDT, CDR2 YNNKEL (reference sequence). CDR3 sequence: CASSQDGVETQYF. CDR3 DNA sequence: TGTGCCAGCAGCCAAGACGGGGTTGAGACCCAGTACTTC.

The J gene is TRBJ2-7, the V gene TRBV5-1; 8 bases line up with TRBD1. From germline, CDR1 is SGHRS and CDR2 YFSETQ. The length of the CDR3 is 14 residues. V was clipped by 2 bases and J by 4 bases; unmatched bases: 5. CDR3 DNA: TGCGCCAGCAGCTTTATACAGGGGGTTTACGAGCAGTACTTC. It yields the protein CASSFIQGVYEQYF.

The genes are TRBV12-3 or TRBV12-4 and TRBJ2-7, with D possibly being TRBD1 or TRBD2 (6 bases each). The J call may be incorrect, as the DNA end agrees better with TRBJ2-5. The CDR3 is made up of 14 amino acids. In DNA form, the CDR3 reads TGTGCCAGCAGTTTTGGGGGGCCGGAGGAGACCCAGTACTTC. Translation: CASSFGGPEETQYF.

This clonotype has a handful of counts. The V and J genes are TRBV24-1 and TRBJ2-4; D unclear. The CDR3 is made up of 14 amino acids. V shed 3 bases and J shed 1 base, with 6 bases lying between them. CDR1 KGHDR and CDR2 SFDVKD come from the germline V gene. The CDR3 loop reads CATSDVGAKNIQYF. CDR3 DNA sequence: TGTGCCACCAGTGATGTGGGGGCCAAAAACATTCAGTACTTC.